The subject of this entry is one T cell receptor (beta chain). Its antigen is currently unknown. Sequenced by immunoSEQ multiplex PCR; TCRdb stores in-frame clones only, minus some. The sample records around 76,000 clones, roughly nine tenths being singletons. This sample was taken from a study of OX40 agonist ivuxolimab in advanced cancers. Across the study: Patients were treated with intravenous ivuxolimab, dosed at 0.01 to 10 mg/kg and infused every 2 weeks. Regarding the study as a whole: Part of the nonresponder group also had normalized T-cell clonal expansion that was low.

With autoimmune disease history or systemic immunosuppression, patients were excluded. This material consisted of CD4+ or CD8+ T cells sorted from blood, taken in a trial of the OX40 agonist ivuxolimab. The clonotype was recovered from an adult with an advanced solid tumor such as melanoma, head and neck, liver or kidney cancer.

CDR3 bases: TGTGCCAGCAGACGAGACACATACAATGAGCAGTTCTTC. This encodes CASRRDTYNEQFF. V gene TRBV6-5 combines with J gene TRBJ2-1; D not certain. Germline assignment: CDR1 MNHEY and CDR2 SVGAGI. The CDR3 sequence is 13 residues long. V lost 6 bases to trimming and J lost 4 bases, with 10 bases between them.